This T cell receptor (beta chain) was profiled in a study of shared clonotypes between healthy human individuals. General study points: For sorted subsets, rarefaction showed incomplete sequencing despite large depth. The sole specimen, blood, was sampled, and tissue repertoires likely differ.

Trimming stripped 3 bases from V and 6 bases from J, with 12 bases between. Germline V CDR1 and CDR2: LNHDA, SQIVND (reference sequence). The CDR3 runs to 14 residues. Terminally differentiated effector memory CD45RA+ cells were excluded from the naive CD8 cells, which were CD45RO-negative and positively selected for CCR7. Using immunoSEQ multiplex PCR, the repertoire was profiled, and TCRdb retains in-frame clones only, with some absent. Of about 2.1 million clones listed, around 93% were seen once; the top ten hold roughly 1.7%. Note on this clone: As yet, its antigen is unknown.

The receptor was isolated from a young man in good health. Some clones in this sample may be carry-over from other donors' samples. The chain couples TRBV19 to TRBJ1-5; D uncertain. The sample taken for sequencing was naive CD8+ T cells from PBMCs. The CDR3 nucleotides are TGTGCCAGTAGTATCCGATCCGGGTCTCAGCCCCAGCATTTT. This sequence encodes CASSIRSGSQPQHF.